Ten or more counts support the clone carrying this TCR beta chain. Its antigen is not identified. The sample originates from a study of blood T cells in healthy people across ages. Overall study findings and caveats: The study found more naive CD4+ cells and higher diversity in long-lived than aged donors.

This CDR3 is 14 amino acids long. Germline V lookup: CDR1 MGHRA, CDR2 YSYEKL. Trimming cost V 1 base and J 8 bases, with 12 bases left between them. Primers used in a second PCR of about 7 to 11 cycles were a sample-barcoded 5' primer and a J-beta primer mix. Each cDNA molecule was tagged by a template-switch adaptor that had 12 random nucleotides. A single record per CDR3 protein comes from TCRdb applying MiXCR to the 5' RACE reads. The table has about 1,800,000 distinct CDR3 sequences, approximately 28% seen once; the top ten hold approximately 7.7%. The chain links TRBV4-1 to TRBJ2-1; weak D call: TRBD2 (6 bases). This TCR derives from a woman in her twenties or thirties in good health. The sample was blood. The CDR3 DNA reads as TGCGCCAGCAGCCAAGCGGTAGCGGCGGATGAGCAGTTCTTC. This encodes CASSQAVAADEQFF.